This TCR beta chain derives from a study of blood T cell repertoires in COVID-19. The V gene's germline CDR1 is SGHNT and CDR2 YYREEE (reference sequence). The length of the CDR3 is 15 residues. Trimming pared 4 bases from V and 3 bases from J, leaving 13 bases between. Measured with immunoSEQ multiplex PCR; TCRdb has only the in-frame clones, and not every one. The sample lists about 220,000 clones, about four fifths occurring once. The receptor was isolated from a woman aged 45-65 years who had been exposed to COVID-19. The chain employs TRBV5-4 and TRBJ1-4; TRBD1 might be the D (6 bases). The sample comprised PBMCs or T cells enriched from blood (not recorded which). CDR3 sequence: CASSRRGGANEKLFF. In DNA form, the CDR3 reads TGTGCCAGCAGCAGAAGGGGGGGAGCTAATGAAAAACTGTTTTTT.